The 4 T cell receptor beta chains reported below all come from one sample, sequenced in a study of T cells in Graves' hyperthyroidism and ophthalmopathy. From RNA transcripts, TCR beta CDR3 regions were amplified. The HTBI set primed first-round TCR CDR3 RT-PCR. Using its own MiXCR run on the multiplex PCR reads, TCRdb lists one record per CDR3 protein. Of some 770,000 distinct CDR3 sequences in the sample, around 17% are singletons; the top ten hold about 8.4%. Sequencing was done on a sample of blood. These receptors came from a man in his late teens or twenties with Graves' hyperthyroidism.

This clonotype has at least ten counts. This chain joins TRBV7-2 and TRBJ2-7, with D tentatively TRBD1 or TRBD2 (5 bases each). The V end was cut by 4 bases, the J end by 1 base, with 14 bases between. Germline lookup yields CDR1 SGHTA and CDR2 FQGNSA. The length of the CDR3 is 15 residues. The CDR3 spells CASSYAGTASYEQYF. The CDR3 DNA reads as TGTGCCAGCAGCTACGCCGGGACGGCTTCCTACGAGCAGTACTTC.

At least ten counts were recorded for this clonotype. The rearrangement joins TRBV28 to TRBJ2-7, with TRBD2 matching over 7 bases. The CDR3 covers 16 residues. Germline-derived CDR1 and CDR2 are MDHEN and SYDVKM. V trimming: 7 bases; J trimming: 2 bases; junction bases outside the gene matches: 14. The CDR3 loop reads CASTSEAGGSPYEQYF. DNA for the CDR3: TGTGCCAGCACTTCCGAGGCTGGCGGGAGCCCCTACGAGCAGTACTTC.

The rearrangement joins TRBV20-1 to TRBJ2-3; 10 positions agree with TRBD2. The CDR3 length is 15 residues. Germline V CDR1 and CDR2: DFQATT, SNEGSKA (reference sequence). J gave up 4 bases and V 3 bases, and 7 bases lay outside the gene matches. CDR3 region: CSARGAGGPPDTQYF. CDR3 in DNA: TGCAGTGCTAGGGGAGCGGGAGGGCCCCCAGATACGCAGTATTTT.

The rearrangement links TRBV7-3 to TRBJ2-4; D ambiguous. The CDR3 has 13 residues. Trimming removed 3 bases at V and 8 bases at J, with 11 bases between. Germline V gives CDR1 SGHTA, CDR2 FQGTGA. CDR3 residues: CASSLTVWDIQYF. CDR3 sequence (DNA): TGTGCCAGCAGCTTGACGGTTTGGGACATTCAGTACTTC.